This TCR beta chain was recovered during a study of high-grade serous ovarian cancer treatment subgroups. Method: immunoSEQ multiplex PCR; TCRdb's copy keeps in-frame clones and lacks some. The sample holds 15,000 to 20,000 clones, around 80% seen once. Tumor samples were taken before definitive surgery or chemotherapy. The CDR3 runs 14 residues. CDR1 is SGHTA and CDR2 is FQGNSA in the germline V gene. V was cut by 2 bases and J by 4 bases, with 9 bases left in between. What was sequenced was tumor tissue. The V call is TRBV7-2, the J call TRBJ1-5; perhaps TRBD1 as D (6 bases). The sequence was collected from a human donor with high-grade serous ovarian cancer. CDR3 in amino acids: CASSLLQGNQPQHF. CDR3 bases: TGTGCCAGCAGCTTATTGCAGGGGAATCAGCCCCAGCATTTT. The full variable domain, completed using reference TRBV7-2 and TRBJ1-5, is GAGVSQSPSNKVTEKGKDVELRCDPISGHTALYWYRQSLGQGLEFLIYFQGNSAPDKSGLPSDRFSAERTGGSVSTLTIQRTQQEDSAVYLCASSLLQGNQPQHFGDGTRLSIL.